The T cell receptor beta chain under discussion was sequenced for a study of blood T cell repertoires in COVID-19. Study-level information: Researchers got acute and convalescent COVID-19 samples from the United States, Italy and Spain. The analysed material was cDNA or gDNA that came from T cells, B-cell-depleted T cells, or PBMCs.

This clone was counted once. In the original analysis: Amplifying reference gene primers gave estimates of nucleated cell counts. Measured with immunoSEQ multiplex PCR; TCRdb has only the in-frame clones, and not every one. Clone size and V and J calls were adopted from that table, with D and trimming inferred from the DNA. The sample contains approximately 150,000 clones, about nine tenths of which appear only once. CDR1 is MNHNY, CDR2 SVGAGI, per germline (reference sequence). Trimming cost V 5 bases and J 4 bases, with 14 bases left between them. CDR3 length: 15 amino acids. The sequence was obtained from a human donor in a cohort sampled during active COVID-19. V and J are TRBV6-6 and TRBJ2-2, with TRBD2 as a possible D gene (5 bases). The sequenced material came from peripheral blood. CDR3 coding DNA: TGTGCCAGCAGTCTAAACCCACGGGGCACCGGGGAGCTGTTTTTT. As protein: CASSLNPRGTGELFF.